The 9 T cell receptor beta chains listed next were all sequenced from one sample in a study of Graves' ophthalmopathy and Graves' hyperthyroidism. Beta-chain TCR CDR3 regions were amplified from RNA transcripts. Following a first-round RT-PCR that used HTBI primers, a second-round multiplex PCR was carried out. In TCRdb, the multiplex PCR reads were re-called with MiXCR into one record per CDR3 protein. This sample yields about 740,000 distinct CDR3 sequences, of which 40% are seen a single time; approximately 43% belongs to the top ten. Material for sequencing was peripheral blood. These TCRs come from an adult man with Graves' ophthalmopathy.

This clonotype was detected only once. The chain combines TRBV29-1 with TRBJ2-6; 9 bases align to TRBD1. This CDR3 is 18 amino acids long. Germline CDR1 is SQVTM and CDR2 is ANQGSEA. Trimming took 4 bases from V and 4 from J; bases not matched to a gene: 14. The chain's CDR3 is CSVAEGDRDGAGANVLTF. The CDR3 DNA is TGCAGCGTTGCCGAAGGGGACAGGGACGGCGCCGGGGCCAACGTCCTGACTTTC.

This chain joins TRBV13 and TRBJ2-5; D is ambiguous. Germline assignment: CDR1 PRHDT and CDR2 FYEKMQ (reference sequence). With 6 bases removed from V and 5 bases from J, the gap between germline ends came to 19 bases. The CDR3 is 15 residues long. The DNA for the CDR3 is TGTGCCAGCAGTCCCAGCCGGCGCTCAAGGGAGACCCAGTACTTC. Its translation is CASSPSRRSRETQYF.

This chain's CDR3 is CAWIGQGYEQYF. The CDR3 nucleotides are TGTGCCTGGATTGGACAGGGCTACGAGCAGTACTTC. The genes are TRBV7-2 and TRBJ2-7, with TRBD1 matching 8 bases. The CDR3 has 12 residues. CDR1 and CDR2 from the germline V gene are SGHTA and FQGNSA. V trimming: 11 bases; J trimming: 3 bases; junction bases outside the gene matches: 6.

This clonotype was detected only once. One base away lies a much larger clone, so this may be a sequencing read error. The CDR3 reads CASSEDGGENYGYTF. CDR3 sequence (DNA): TGTGCCAGCAGCGAAGACGGAGGAGAAAACTATGGCTACACCTTC. The rearrangement joins TRBV9 to TRBJ1-2; D uncertain. The CDR3 consists of 15 residues. V was shortened by 3 bases and J by 2 bases, with 14 bases between the two germline ends. The germline V gene has CDR1 SGDLS and CDR2 YYNGEE.

J is TRBJ1-1 and V is TRBV7-9; no clear D gene. Between the trimmed V and J ends, which lost 5 bases and 6 bases, there was a span of 10 bases. Germline loops: CDR1 SEHNR, CDR2 FQNEAQ (reference sequence). There are 12 residues in the CDR3. CDR3 in amino acids: CASSAGVAEAFF. CDR3 DNA: TGTGCCAGCAGCGCCGGGGTTGCTGAAGCTTTCTTT.

This clonotype was seen ten or more times. The chain joins TRBV2 to TRBJ1-5; maybe TRBD1 (6 bases). Germline values: CDR1 SNHLY, CDR2 FYNNEI. V lost 5 bases to trimming and J lost 0 bases, with 11 bases between them. The CDR3 is 15 residues long. CDR3 nucleotides: TGTGCCAGCAGTACTAACAGGGTTAGCAATCAGCCCCAGCATTTT. Translation: CASSTNRVSNQPQHF.

The chain has TRBV11-1 and TRBJ1-1; perhaps TRBD1 as D (6 bases). The CDR3 runs 16 residues. The germline CDR1 and CDR2 sequences are SGHAT and FQDESV (reference sequence). The V end lost 4 bases, the J end lost 3 bases, and 18 bases lay between the germline ends. Written as DNA, the CDR3 is TGTGCCAGCAGCTCGAATCGGGGGGCGGGGGACACTGAAGCTTTCTTT. Translated: CASSSNRGAGDTEAFF.

In this sample, this clonotype turned up many times. The chain is built from TRBV7-9 and TRBJ2-5, with D maybe TRBD2 (6 bases). Germline values: CDR1 SEHNR, CDR2 FQNEAQ (reference sequence). This CDR3 is 16 amino acids long. V shed 10 bases and J shed 4 bases, with 25 bases lying between them. Written as DNA, the CDR3 is TGTGCCACAAGAGGGAGGCCCTTCTCGGTTGGAGAGACCCAGTACTTC. Translated, it gives CATRGRPFSVGETQYF.

CDR3 in DNA: TGTGCCATTATAGAGGGACAGGCTAATGAAAAACTGTTTTTT. Protein product: CAIIEGQANEKLFF. The chain is built from TRBV7-9 and TRBJ1-4, with 8 bases identical to TRBD1. The V and J ends lost 10 bases and 3 bases, in that order; junction bases with no gene match: 7. The germline gives CDR1 SEHNR, CDR2 FQNEAQ (reference sequence). This CDR3 has 14 residues.